The 26 T cell receptor beta chains below come from one sample, sequenced in a study of blood T cells in healthy people across ages. With a J-beta primer mix and a sample-barcoded 5' primer, a second PCR ran about 7 to 12 cycles. From the 5' RACE reads, TCRdb called clonotypes with MiXCR, one entry per CDR3 protein. Here the sample spans hundreds of thousands of distinct CDR3 sequences, about 27% being singletons. This sample also appeared in a second study, on T cells of mothers and their children.

The specimen was blood. The receptors were gathered from a boy aged 2 to 10 in good health.

This clonotype was seen a few times. This chain links TRBV7-2 with TRBJ2-7; 9 nucleotides align to TRBD2. Germline assignment: CDR1 SGHTA and CDR2 FQGNSA. The V gene end was trimmed by 2 bases and the J gene end by 3 bases; junction bases not matched to a gene: 14. The CDR3 has 18 residues. CDR3 DNA sequence: TGTGCCAGCAGCTTACGAATGAGGGGAGCGGGGGGTAACTACGAGCAGTACTTC. Translated: CASSLRMRGAGGNYEQYF.

The V call is TRBV20-1, the J call TRBJ1-2; TRBD1 is a possible D gene (5 bases). Germline loops: CDR1 DFQATT, CDR2 SNEGSKA (reference sequence). The CDR3 sequence is 18 residues long. Trimming pared 0 bases from V and 0 bases from J, leaving 20 bases between. The CDR3 spells CSARDFTGDRVANYGYTF. The CDR3 nucleotides are TGCAGTGCTAGAGACTTTACGGGAGACAGAGTTGCTAACTATGGCTACACCTTC.

V is TRBV20-1 and J is TRBJ2-7, with 12 bases that match TRBD2. V shed 0 bases and J 4 bases; nucleotides not matched to a gene: 4. Germline CDR1 is DFQATT and CDR2 is SNEGSKA (reference sequence). CDR3 length equals 15 residues. CDR3 DNA: TGCAGTGCTAGAGATGCGACTAGCGGGGGTTACGAGCAGTACTTC. As protein: CSARDATSGGYEQYF.

Only a few counts were recorded for this clonotype. This chain connects TRBV5-1 to TRBJ2-1, with 12 bases identical to TRBD1. The CDR3 has 15 amino acids. V lost 4 bases and J lost 7; bases outside the gene matches: 6. CDR1 is SGHRS and CDR2 is YFSETQ in the germline V gene. The CDR3 DNA is TGCGCCAGCAGCGCGGGACAGGGGGCCCTGAATGAGCAGTTCTTC. It yields the protein CASSAGQGALNEQFF.

This sequence joins TRBV9 and TRBJ2-1; 7 bases line up with TRBD2. Judging by the DNA end, TRBJ2-5 fits better; the J call may be wrong. Germline values: CDR1 SGDLS, CDR2 YYNGEE. The CDR3 has 14 residues. CDR3 nucleotides: TGTGCCAGCAGCGTGGGAGCGGGGAAAGAGACCCAGTACTTC. Protein product: CASSVGAGKETQYF.

This clonotype came up many times. This sequence joins TRBV12-3 or TRBV12-4 and TRBJ1-2; the D is unclear. V lost 3 bases to trimming and J lost 2 bases, with 4 bases between them. This CDR3 contains 12 residues. Here the CDR3 DNA reads TGTGCCAGCAGTTTGGGGAACTATGGCTACACCTTC. The encoded protein is CASSLGNYGYTF.

This clonotype was observed many times. In DNA, the CDR3 is TGTGCCAGCAGTTTTATGACAGGGAATTATGGTGAGCAGTTCTTC. It is translated as CASSFMTGNYGEQFF. V is TRBV27 and J is TRBJ2-1; the match to TRBD1 covers 7 bases. The V gene end was trimmed by 3 bases and the J gene end by 9 bases; junction bases not matched to a gene: 11. Germline CDR1 is MNHEY and CDR2 is SMNVEV (reference sequence). The CDR3 covers 15 residues.

The rearrangement links TRBV2 to TRBJ1-1, with D uncertain. CDR1 and CDR2 (germline): SNHLY, FYNNEI. CDR3 size: 14 residues. With 2 bases removed from V and 1 base from J, the gap between germline ends came to 8 bases. Written as DNA, the CDR3 is TGTGCCAGCAGTGAAAGGGTAACGAACACTGAAGCTTTCTTT. Translated: CASSERVTNTEAFF.

The chain recombines TRBV29-1 with TRBJ2-3; D not resolved. The CDR3 covers 11 residues. With 4 bases removed from V and 6 bases from J, the gap between germline ends came to 8 bases. Germline CDR1 reads SQVTM; CDR2 reads ANQGSEA. The CDR3 spells CSVGERDTQYF. In DNA, the CDR3 is TGCAGCGTTGGAGAGAGGGATACGCAGTATTTT.

CDR3 in amino acids: CASSFSGTGAYEQYF. In DNA, the CDR3 is TGTGCCAGCAGTTTCAGTGGGACAGGGGCCTACGAGCAGTACTTC. The chain couples TRBV12-3 or TRBV12-4 to TRBJ2-1; TRBD1 agrees at 10 bases. The end of the DNA is better explained by TRBJ2-7, so the J call may be wrong. This CDR3 spans 15 amino acids.

This clonotype has only a few counts. The rearrangement uses TRBV28 and TRBJ2-5; 12 bases agree with TRBD2. The J call is doubtful: the DNA matches TRBJ2-1 better. CDR3 length: 13 amino acids. Germline values: CDR1 MDHEN, CDR2 SYDVKM. The CDR3 here is CASLAGGYNEQFF. The CDR3 DNA follows: TGTGCCAGCCTAGCGGGGGGGTACAATGAGCAGTTCTTC.

J is TRBJ2-3 and V is TRBV7-2; 10 nucleotides match TRBD2. The junction had 12 bases not matched to a gene; V was cut back by 1 base and J by 14 bases. Germline V gene data show CDR1 as SGHTA and CDR2 as FQGNSA. The CDR3 contains 15 residues. The chain's CDR3 is CASSLEPPPSGRMYF. The CDR3, as DNA: TGTGCCAGCAGCTTAGAACCCCCCCCTAGCGGGAGAATGTATTTT.

The chain combines TRBV5-5 with TRBJ1-6, with D perhaps TRBD1 (6 bases). The CDR3 has 14 residues. V was pared by 0 bases and J by 8 bases, with 9 bases between. The germline gives CDR1 SGHKS, CDR2 YYEKEE (reference sequence). In DNA form, the CDR3 reads TGTGCCAGCAGCTTGGGGACAGTCGATTCACCCCTCCACTTT. It encodes CASSLGTVDSPLHF.

The genes are TRBV12-3 or TRBV12-4 and TRBJ2-3; D remains ambiguous. CDR3 length equals 13 residues. Trimming took off 2 bases at V and 5 bases at J, with 8 bases between the two ends. CDR3 nucleotides: TGTGCCAGCAGTTTAATCGAGAGAGATACGCAGTATTTT. It specifies CASSLIERDTQYF.

This clonotype came up a few times. CDR3 sequence: CASSEGDRGYEAFF. CDR3 in DNA: TGCGCCAGCAGTGAGGGGGACAGGGGGTATGAAGCTTTCTTT. The chain links TRBV10-1 to TRBJ1-1; the match to TRBD1 covers 11 bases. Germline lookup yields CDR1 WNHNN and CDR2 SYGVQD (reference sequence). The CDR3 has 14 amino acids. The ends lost 2 bases at V and 7 bases at J; junction bases unmatched: 3.

A few counts support this clonotype. The chain employs TRBV27 and TRBJ1-1, with 11 bases identical to TRBD1. The CDR3 has 14 amino acids. Germline CDR1 is MNHEY and CDR2 is SMNVEV (reference sequence). V lost 6 bases, J lost 1 base, and 1 base stayed unmatched. The DNA of the CDR3 is TGTGCCAGCAGGGGGACAGGGGGGAACACTGAAGCTTTCTTT. This encodes CASRGTGGNTEAFF.

The V gene is TRBV20-1, the J gene TRBJ2-1; 11 bases agree with TRBD2. The V segment lost 2 bases and the J segment 6 bases; nucleotides outside the gene matches: 12. The CDR3 runs to 17 residues. In germline, CDR1 is DFQATT, CDR2 SNEGSKA (reference sequence). The CDR3 is CSARPRGSGGASNEQFF. In DNA form, the CDR3 reads TGCAGTGCTAGACCCCGAGGTAGCGGGGGGGCCTCCAATGAGCAGTTCTTC.

In its sample, this clonotype was seen a few times. This rearrangement joins TRBV6-5 to TRBJ2-3; 9 bases line up with TRBD1. Germline V gene data show CDR1 as MNHEY and CDR2 as SVGAGI. Trimming at V came to 3 bases and at J to 0 bases, leaving 1 base not matched to a gene. This CDR3 contains 15 residues. The CDR3: CASSYGTGSTDTQYF. As DNA, the CDR3 is TGTGCCAGCAGTTATGGGACAGGGAGCACAGATACGCAGTATTTT.

This chain connects TRBV21-1 to TRBJ2-4; the D segment call TRBD1 is taken from the table without a DNA check. TRBV21-1 is given as a pseudogene. The CDR3 contains 17 residues. This chain's CDR3 is CASSKIGHQLAKNIQYF. In nucleotides, the CDR3 is TGTGCCAGCAGCAAAATTGGACACCAATTAGCCAAAAACATTCAGTACTTC.

This sequence joins TRBV11-2 and TRBJ2-2; the D gene is possibly TRBD1 (6 bases). Trimming removed 3 bases at V and 8 bases at J, with 10 bases between. The CDR3 has 13 amino acids. The germline V gene encodes CDR1 SGHAT and CDR2 FQNNGV. CDR3 sequence: CASSLDSLGELFF. The CDR3 region has the DNA TGTGCCAGCAGCTTGGACAGTTTAGGGGAGCTGTTTTTT.

This clonotype was picked up a small number of times. J is TRBJ1-2 and V is TRBV2; D not certain. The V end was cut by 3 bases, the J end by 4 bases, with 6 bases between. CDR1 is SNHLY, CDR2 FYNNEI, per germline. The CDR3 is 12 residues long. The CDR3: CASSDVPYGYTF. CDR3 coding DNA: TGTGCCAGCAGTGACGTGCCCTATGGCTACACCTTC.

V gene TRBV20-1 combines with J gene TRBJ2-4; TRBD2 agrees at 11 bases. The CDR3 runs 15 residues. The ends lost 3 bases at V and 9 bases at J; junction bases unmatched: 10. Per germline, CDR1 DFQATT and CDR2 SNEGSKA (reference sequence). The CDR3 DNA reads as TGCAGTGCTAGGGGAGGGGATAGCGGGAGGGGCATTCAGTACTTC. Translated: CSARGGDSGRGIQYF.

This clonotype was seen a single time. The chain recombines TRBV6-2 or TRBV6-3 with TRBJ2-2; D gene unclear. Between the trimmed V and J ends, which lost 0 bases and 3 bases, there was a span of 8 bases. Germline V gene data show CDR1 as MNHEY and CDR2 as SVGEGT. This CDR3 is built from 15 residues. The CDR3 bases are TGTGCCAGCAGTTACTCACACAGTTACACCGGGGAGCTGTTTTTT. Its translation: CASSYSHSYTGELFF.

This clonotype was counted a few times. The chain links TRBV29-1 to TRBJ2-1, with D possibly being TRBD1 (5 bases). The CDR3 runs 15 residues. Trimming took 7 bases from V and 5 from J, leaving 21 bases between them. Germline V gene data show CDR1 as SQVTM and CDR2 as ANQGSEA. Here the CDR3 reads CSGAQWGAVDNEQFF. In DNA, the CDR3 is TGCAGCGGTGCTCAGTGGGGCGCGGTCGACAATGAGCAGTTCTTC.

The V gene is TRBV13, the J gene TRBJ2-4; 8 nucleotides align to TRBD1. The CDR3 has 19 amino acids. Trimming took 4 bases from V and 1 from J; bases not matched to a gene: 15. The germline V gene has CDR1 PRHDT and CDR2 FYEKMQ (reference sequence). CDR3 sequence reads: CASSSEFTSGGDAKNIQYF. The CDR3, as DNA: TGTGCCAGCAGCTCCGAGTTTACCTCAGGGGGCGACGCCAAAAACATTCAGTACTTC.

The rearrangement uses TRBV7-9 and TRBJ2-6; D is perhaps TRBD1 (6 bases). The germline gives CDR1 SEHNR, CDR2 FQNEAQ (reference sequence). The V and J ends lost 5 bases and 2 bases respectively, with 13 bases between them. CDR3 length equals 16 residues. The DNA of the CDR3 is TGTGCCAGCAGCCAACCAGGGGATACTGGGGCCAACGTCCTGACTTTC. Translated, it gives CASSQPGDTGANVLTF. Full variable domain (outside the CDR3, taken from reference TRBV7-9 and TRBJ2-6): DTGVSQNPRHKITKRGQNVTFRCDPISEHNRLYWYRQTLGQGPEFLTYFQNEAQLEKSRLLSDRFSAERPKGSFSTLEIQRTEQGDSAMYLCASSQPGDTGANVLTFGAGSRLTVL.